A selection of T cell receptor beta chains follows, all from one sample in a study of response to subunit inactivated influenza vaccine. TCRdb recomputed calls from the RT-PCR reads with MiXCR, one row per CDR3 protein. In the table there are around 790,000 distinct CDR3 sequences, around 20% of which are singletons. The material sequenced was PBMCs from blood, taken roughly 5 days after vaccination. These receptors all come from a man aged 45-65 years who received an inactivated influenza vaccine. The CDR3 runs from the conserved cysteine through the conserved F or W. The order of the fields is CDR3 protein, J gene, V gene, D gene. A D gene is named only where the DNA matches it firmly.

cdr3_aa: CSASANTGELFF
j_call: TRBJ2-2
v_call: TRBV20-1
d_call: -

cdr3_aa: CSVEDRAGFSSYEQYF
j_call: TRBJ2-7
v_call: TRBV29-1
d_call: -

cdr3_aa: CASSADRNSYEQYF
j_call: TRBJ2-7
v_call: TRBV7-9
d_call: -

cdr3_aa: CASSQEGTDQETQYF
j_call: TRBJ2-5
v_call: TRBV4-2
d_call: TRBD1

cdr3_aa: CSAQGLPGSETQYF
j_call: TRBJ2-5
v_call: TRBV20-1
d_call: -

cdr3_aa: CSARSGVYTDTKYF
j_call: TRBJ2-3
v_call: TRBV20-1
d_call: -

cdr3_aa: CASSLTRVDQPQHF
j_call: TRBJ1-5
v_call: TRBV12-3/TRBV12-4
d_call: -

cdr3_aa: CASSQMGFGSEQYF
j_call: TRBJ2-7
v_call: TRBV3-1
d_call: -

cdr3_aa: CSAKSRTGGTTEAFF
j_call: TRBJ1-1
v_call: TRBV20-1
d_call: TRBD1

cdr3_aa: CAISGADNNEQFF
j_call: TRBJ2-1
v_call: TRBV10-3
d_call: -

cdr3_aa: CASSRGLYRNTIYF
j_call: TRBJ1-3
v_call: TRBV12-3/TRBV12-4
d_call: -

cdr3_aa: CASSSPTSGGAVETQYF
j_call: TRBJ2-5
v_call: TRBV4-2
d_call: TRBD2

cdr3_aa: CASSYGGSKPQHF
j_call: TRBJ1-5
v_call: TRBV6-2/TRBV6-3
d_call: -

cdr3_aa: CASSLTARLLQETQYF
j_call: TRBJ2-5
v_call: TRBV12-3/TRBV12-4
d_call: -

cdr3_aa: CASSQAGAGETQYF
j_call: TRBJ2-5
v_call: TRBV3-1
d_call: -

cdr3_aa: CASFRDRGTEAFF
j_call: TRBJ1-1
v_call: TRBV5-1
d_call: TRBD1

cdr3_aa: CASSQPSARVGNEQFF
j_call: TRBJ2-1
v_call: TRBV5-1
d_call: -

cdr3_aa: CASPPGTESNEQFF
j_call: TRBJ2-1
v_call: TRBV2
d_call: TRBD1

cdr3_aa: CASSPEPTDEQYF
j_call: TRBJ2-7
v_call: TRBV3-1
d_call: -

cdr3_aa: CASSPTGTSGANEQFF
j_call: TRBJ2-1
v_call: TRBV9
d_call: TRBD2

cdr3_aa: CASSPVRGSTEAFF
j_call: TRBJ1-1
v_call: TRBV6-2/TRBV6-3
d_call: -

cdr3_aa: CSASGTSGVYTGELFF
j_call: TRBJ2-2
v_call: TRBV29-1
d_call: TRBD2

cdr3_aa: CASSLRPGLAGGRSNEQFF
j_call: TRBJ2-1
v_call: TRBV19
d_call: TRBD2

cdr3_aa: CASSPPTNEQYF
j_call: TRBJ2-7
v_call: TRBV7-6
d_call: -

cdr3_aa: CATSRSPLFGLAGVSYNEQFF
j_call: TRBJ2-1
v_call: TRBV15
d_call: TRBD2

cdr3_aa: CSADKSSYNEQFF
j_call: TRBJ2-1
v_call: TRBV20-1
d_call: -

cdr3_aa: CAIQRDLSTDTQYF
j_call: TRBJ2-3
v_call: TRBV10-3
d_call: -

cdr3_aa: CATSRDLAGGADTQYF
j_call: TRBJ2-3
v_call: TRBV15
d_call: TRBD2

cdr3_aa: CASSDILAKNIQYF
j_call: TRBJ2-4
v_call: TRBV6-2/TRBV6-3
d_call: -

cdr3_aa: CASSLSSGRPKSSYEQYF
j_call: TRBJ2-7
v_call: TRBV11-2
d_call: TRBD2

cdr3_aa: CSAPSGGYAGELFF
j_call: TRBJ2-2
v_call: TRBV20-1
d_call: -

cdr3_aa: CATSGKGANYGYTF
j_call: TRBJ1-2
v_call: TRBV24-1
d_call: -

cdr3_aa: CASSSRGENYGYTF
j_call: TRBJ1-2
v_call: TRBV12-3/TRBV12-4
d_call: TRBD1

cdr3_aa: CASSPTPGRNTGELFF
j_call: TRBJ2-2
v_call: TRBV7-9
d_call: -

cdr3_aa: CASSYRANNEQFF
j_call: TRBJ2-1
v_call: TRBV6-5
d_call: -

cdr3_aa: CATSGLRDTNTGELFF
j_call: TRBJ2-2
v_call: TRBV24-1
d_call: -